The next 32 T cell receptor beta chains were all read from a single sample in a study of technical replicates of blood from four donors. Only in-frame clones appear in the TCRdb table, and some are missing; sequencing was by immunoSEQ multiplex PCR. Of about 12,000 clones in the sample, 94% are singletons; the top ten hold roughly 7.6%. The material sequenced was PBMCs. These receptors originate from a human donor in good health.

This clone occurred once. The chain has TRBV15 and TRBJ2-3; possible D gene TRBD2, 5 bases. CDR1 and CDR2 (germline): LNHNV, YYDKDF (reference sequence). The CDR3 has 14 amino acids. Trimming shortened V by 5 bases and J by 6 bases, and 15 bases separated the two germline ends. The CDR3 region has the DNA TGTGCCACCAGCCCCCGGACTGGCCTGGATACGCAGTATTTT. It encodes CATSPRTGLDTQYF.

This chain joins TRBV27 and TRBJ2-7; perhaps TRBD2 as D (5 bases). V was clipped by 1 base and J by 4 bases, with 11 bases between them. The CDR3 sequence is 14 residues long. Germline loops: CDR1 MNHEY, CDR2 SMNVEV (reference sequence). CDR3 nucleotides: TGTGCCAGCAGTTTATTAGAGGGAAAGTACGAGCAGTACTTC. It translates to CASSLLEGKYEQYF.

The rearrangement uses TRBV2 and TRBJ2-1, with TRBD2 identical over 11 bases. Germline V lookup: CDR1 SNHLY, CDR2 FYNNEI. J gave up 4 bases and V 3 bases, and 2 bases lay outside the gene matches. This CDR3 is built from 15 residues. CDR3 coding DNA: TGTGCCAGCAGTGAGGGACTAGCGGCTTACAATGAGCAGTTCTTC. Translating gives CASSEGLAAYNEQFF.

The chain combines TRBV7-9 with TRBJ1-3; 8 bases match TRBD1. Trimming removed 2 bases from V and 3 bases from J; junction bases left unmatched: 9. CDR1 SEHNR and CDR2 FQNEAQ come from the germline V gene (reference sequence). The CDR3 sequence is 17 residues long. CDR3 coding DNA: TGTGCCAGCAGCTTAACCCAGGGGGCGCATTATGGAAACACCATATATTTT. This sequence encodes CASSLTQGAHYGNTIYF.

This chain uses TRBV30 with TRBJ2-6; D uncertain. The germline V and J ends were trimmed by 4 bases and 2 bases, with 9 bases remaining between them. This CDR3 region has 14 residues. Germline V CDR1 and CDR2: GTSNPN, SVGIG (reference sequence). CDR3 sequence reads: CAWTVQAGANVLTF. CDR3 DNA sequence: TGTGCCTGGACGGTTCAGGCTGGGGCCAACGTCCTGACTTTC.

This chain connects TRBV7-9 to TRBJ2-1; a possible D gene is TRBD1 (5 bases). V dropped 1 base and J dropped 8 bases, with 6 bases sitting between them. Per germline, CDR1 SEHNR and CDR2 FQNEAQ (reference sequence). The CDR3 covers 12 residues. The CDR3 bases are TGTGCCAGCAGCTTAGGGGGCTATGAGCAGTTCTTC. Protein: CASSLGGYEQFF.

The chain combines TRBV2 with TRBJ2-7, with 16 bases lining up with TRBD2. In germline, CDR1 is SNHLY, CDR2 FYNNEI. V lost 0 bases, J lost 5 bases, and 10 bases stayed unmatched. There are 19 residues in the CDR3. CDR3 loop: CASSEAWGTSGRAINEQYF. The DNA of the CDR3 is TGTGCCAGCAGTGAAGCTTGGGGGACTAGCGGGAGGGCGATCAACGAGCAGTACTTC.

The chain recombines TRBV7-9 with TRBJ2-2, with D maybe TRBD1 (8 bases). Trimming removed 5 bases from V and 7 bases from J, with 26 bases in between. Per the germline V gene, CDR1 is SEHNR and CDR2 is FQNEAQ (reference sequence). The CDR3 runs to 18 residues. The CDR3: CASSPQGAGGSIYGELFF. As DNA, the CDR3 is TGTGCCAGCAGCCCCCAGGGGGCCGGCGGGAGTATCTACGGGGAGCTGTTTTTT.

The chain recombines TRBV4-1 with TRBJ2-1; 12 positions agree with TRBD2. Unmatched junction bases numbered 7, after V lost 0 bases and J lost 10 bases. Germline CDR1 reads MGHRA; CDR2 reads YSYEKL. The CDR3 length is 16 residues. CDR3 amino acids: CASSQEASGRVGEQFF. DNA of the CDR3: TGCGCCAGCAGCCAAGAGGCTAGCGGGAGGGTTGGGGAGCAGTTCTTC.

The CDR3, as DNA: TGTGCTGTTGGCGGGAGGGCTGATGAGCAGTTCTTC. This sequence encodes CAVGGRADEQFF. This chain joins TRBV30 and TRBJ2-1, with 9 bases that match TRBD2. Germline V CDR1 and CDR2: GTSNPN, SVGIG (reference sequence). The CDR3 is made up of 12 amino acids.

The V gene is TRBV6-1, the J gene TRBJ2-7, with D maybe TRBD1 (6 bases). This CDR3 spans 14 amino acids. V shed 5 bases and J shed 3 bases, with 14 bases lying between them. Germline CDR1 reads MNHNS; CDR2 reads SASEGT. CDR3 amino acids: CASSNRDTNYEQYF. In nucleotides, the CDR3 is TGTGCCAGCAGTAACCGGGACACCAACTACGAGCAGTACTTC.

The V call is TRBV27, the J call TRBJ2-3; 13 bases agree with TRBD2. V lost 6 bases to trimming and J lost 4 bases; unmatched junction nucleotides: 4. The CDR3 length is 15 residues. Germline CDR1 is MNHEY and CDR2 is SMNVEV (reference sequence). CDR3 DNA sequence: TGTGCCAGCAGCCAGGGACTAGCGGGACCAGATACGCAGTATTTT. Translated: CASSQGLAGPDTQYF.

This clone was detected only once. CDR3 bases: TGTGCCAGCTCACCAGGGCAGGGAGGGTGGAACATTCAGTACTTC. It encodes CASSPGQGGWNIQYF. The chain employs TRBV18 and TRBJ2-4; 7 positions agree with TRBD2. CDR3 length: 15 amino acids. Unmatched junction bases numbered 8, after V lost 2 bases and J lost 7 bases. The germline CDR1 and CDR2 sequences are KGHSH and LQKENI.

This chain links TRBV28 with TRBJ2-7, with D tentatively TRBD1 (6 bases). V shed 6 bases and J shed 1 base, with 10 bases lying between them. CDR1 MDHEN and CDR2 SYDVKM come from the germline V gene. The CDR3 totals 13 residues. The DNA for the CDR3 is TGTGCCAGCAGGAAACAGGGTTCCTACGAGCAGTACTTC. Translated, it gives CASRKQGSYEQYF.

This chain links TRBV5-6 with TRBJ2-7; D might be TRBD2 (5 bases). V was clipped by 7 bases and J by 0 bases, with 14 bases between them. Germline-derived CDR1 and CDR2 are SGHDT and YYEEEE. The CDR3 is 14 amino acids. The CDR3 sequence: CASGKGRGSYEQYF. The CDR3 bases are TGTGCCAGCGGGAAAGGCCGGGGCTCCTACGAGCAGTACTTC.

In its sample, this clone was seen once. CDR3 in amino acids: CASSVGPSGENTGELFF. CDR3 DNA sequence: TGTGCCAGCAGCGTAGGTCCTAGCGGGGAGAACACCGGGGAGCTGTTTTTT. V usage is TRBV9 and J usage is TRBJ2-2, with 9 positions matching TRBD2. The germline V gene encodes CDR1 SGDLS and CDR2 YYNGEE. The CDR3 has 17 residues. Losses at the gene ends were 0 bases for V and 1 base for J; bases not matched to a gene: 4.

The chain recombines TRBV27 with TRBJ2-1; TRBD2 matches 7 bases. Germline V gives CDR1 MNHEY, CDR2 SMNVEV (reference sequence). The CDR3 loop spans 16 amino acids. J lost 3 bases, V lost 5 bases, and 10 bases had no gene match. Written as DNA, the CDR3 is TGTGCCAGCAGTCCCCGGACTAGAATAGGCTACAATGAGCAGTTCTTC. Translation: CASSPRTRIGYNEQFF.

V is TRBV28 and J is TRBJ1-1, with 8 positions matching TRBD1. V dropped 3 bases and J dropped 1; count of bases not matched to a gene: 10. This CDR3 is built from 17 residues. Germline CDR1 reads MDHEN; CDR2 reads SYDVKM. For the CDR3, the DNA is TGTGCCAGCAGTTTTCTACCGGGACAGGAGCAGAACACTGAAGCTTTCTTT. This sequence encodes CASSFLPGQEQNTEAFF.

The genes are TRBV6-6 and TRBJ1-5; 7 bases align to TRBD1. The CDR3 has 14 residues. Germline V gene lookup returns CDR1 MNHNY and CDR2 SVGAGI (reference sequence). V was clipped by 2 bases and J by 3 bases; unmatched bases: 1. The CDR3 is CASSYQGDNQPQHF. In DNA form, the CDR3 reads TGTGCCAGCAGTTACCAGGGGGACAATCAGCCCCAGCATTTT.

V is TRBV18 and J is TRBJ1-2; D is possibly TRBD1 (6 bases). Germline CDR1 is KGHSH and CDR2 is LQKENI. There are 20 residues in the CDR3. V shed 3 bases and J shed 2 bases, with 28 bases lying between them. CDR3 DNA: TGTGCCAGCTCACCCCACCCGCGACTCACTGGGGTCGACAGGAACTATGGCTACACCTTC. The encoded protein is CASSPHPRLTGVDRNYGYTF.

The chain links TRBV30 to TRBJ2-5; D is ambiguous. Trimming took 2 bases from V and 1 from J, leaving 5 bases between them. This CDR3 region has 12 residues. Germline loops: CDR1 GTSNPN, CDR2 SVGIG (reference sequence). The CDR3 loop reads CAWSTSQETQYF. The CDR3 coding sequence is TGTGCCTGGAGTACCAGCCAAGAGACCCAGTACTTC.

The chain joins TRBV6-1 to TRBJ1-2; 10 bases map to TRBD1. The CDR3 extends over 14 amino acids. Germline V gene sequence: CDR1 MNHNS, CDR2 SASEGT. With V trimmed by 7 bases and J by 2 bases, 4 bases remained unmatched. The CDR3 spells CASIRDRGNYGYTF. CDR3 nucleotide sequence: TGTGCCAGCATCAGGGACAGGGGAAACTATGGCTACACCTTC.

The genes are TRBV7-2 and TRBJ2-7; 13 positions agree with TRBD2. This CDR3 contains 17 residues. CDR1 and CDR2 (germline): SGHTA, FQGNSA. The J segment lost 1 base and the V segment lost 4 bases, leaving 7 bases of the junction unmatched. The CDR3: CASSSLLLAGGSYEQYF. DNA of the CDR3: TGTGCCAGCAGCTCCTTATTACTAGCGGGAGGGTCCTACGAGCAGTACTTC.

The V call is TRBV7-2, the J call TRBJ1-5; 8 positions match TRBD1. V lost 2 bases and J lost 6; bases outside the gene matches: 6. Looked up from germline, CDR1 is SGHTA and CDR2 is FQGNSA. This CDR3 has 15 amino acids. The CDR3 loop is CASSLSTGVGQPQHF. Here the CDR3 DNA reads TGTGCCAGCAGCTTATCGACAGGGGTAGGTCAGCCCCAGCATTTT.

The chain is built from TRBV2 and TRBJ2-1; no clear D. The CDR3 extends over 14 amino acids. Germline V lookup: CDR1 SNHLY, CDR2 FYNNEI. Deletions cut 7 bases from V and 6 bases from J, with 16 bases between. CDR3 in amino acids: CASKNIIGANEQFF. The CDR3 DNA follows: TGTGCCAGCAAGAACATAATAGGAGCCAATGAGCAGTTCTTC.

The DNA of the CDR3 is TGTGCCAGCAGCAGGGACAGCAACAAGCTGTTTTTT. Translating it yields CASSRDSNKLFF. The chain couples TRBV5-4 to TRBJ1-4; 7 positions agree with TRBD1. The CDR3 extends over 12 amino acids. In germline, CDR1 is SGHNT, CDR2 YYREEE (reference sequence). The V segment lost 4 bases and the J segment 14 bases; nucleotides outside the gene matches: 8.

This chain joins TRBV7-6 and TRBJ1-5; weak D call: TRBD1 (6 bases). Germline V gives CDR1 SGHVS, CDR2 FNYEAQ. The V end was cut by 0 bases, the J end by 4 bases, with 10 bases between. There are 15 residues in the CDR3. CDR3 sequence: CASSLAPGENQPQHF. Written as DNA, the CDR3 is TGTGCCAGCAGCTTAGCCCCAGGGGAGAATCAGCCCCAGCATTTT.

The genes are TRBV9 and TRBJ2-2, with 8 bases aligning to TRBD2. This CDR3 has 20 residues. Germline V gives CDR1 SGDLS, CDR2 YYNGEE. V dropped 0 bases and J dropped 0; count of bases not matched to a gene: 13. The DNA of the CDR3 is TGTGCCAGCAGCGTAGCTACCTCGGGGGGGGGAAACGCGAACACCGGGGAGCTGTTTTTT. Amino acids: CASSVATSGGGNANTGELFF.

The chain recombines TRBV2 with TRBJ2-5; 12 bases are a match to TRBD1. The CDR3 spans 17 residues. V was pared by 5 bases and J by 0 bases, with 7 bases of the junction left unmatched. Germline V gene sequence: CDR1 SNHLY, CDR2 FYNNEI. The CDR3 sequence: CASSTGTGGANQETQYF. The CDR3, as DNA: TGTGCCAGCAGTACCGGGACAGGGGGCGCCAACCAAGAGACCCAGTACTTC.

The chain has TRBV9 and TRBJ1-1; D unclear. Germline V gene sequence: CDR1 SGDLS, CDR2 YYNGEE. The ends were cut back, 4 bases at V and 1 base at J, with 14 bases in the middle. This CDR3 has 15 residues. CDR3 sequence (DNA): TGTGCCAGCAGCCCCCAAGGGCGGGGGAACACTGAAGCTTTCTTT. This encodes CASSPQGRGNTEAFF.

The CDR3 loop reads CASSFSSGSGPDTQYF. The DNA of the CDR3 is TGTGCCAGCAGCTTTTCTAGCGGGAGCGGGCCGGATACGCAGTATTTT. The chain has TRBV7-9 and TRBJ2-3; 10 bases are shared with TRBD2. The V segment lost 3 bases and the J segment 6 bases; nucleotides outside the gene matches: 9. Germline V gene sequence: CDR1 SEHNR, CDR2 FQNEAQ (reference sequence). The CDR3 is made up of 16 amino acids.

For the CDR3, the DNA is TGTGCCAGCAGCTTGACGACTAGCACAGATACGCAGTATTTT. It codes for CASSLTTSTDTQYF. The chain uses TRBV7-9 and TRBJ2-3; unclear D gene. The CDR3 is 14 amino acids. V was clipped by 3 bases and J by 0 bases, with 7 bases between them. Germline CDR1 and CDR2: SEHNR and FQNEAQ (reference sequence).